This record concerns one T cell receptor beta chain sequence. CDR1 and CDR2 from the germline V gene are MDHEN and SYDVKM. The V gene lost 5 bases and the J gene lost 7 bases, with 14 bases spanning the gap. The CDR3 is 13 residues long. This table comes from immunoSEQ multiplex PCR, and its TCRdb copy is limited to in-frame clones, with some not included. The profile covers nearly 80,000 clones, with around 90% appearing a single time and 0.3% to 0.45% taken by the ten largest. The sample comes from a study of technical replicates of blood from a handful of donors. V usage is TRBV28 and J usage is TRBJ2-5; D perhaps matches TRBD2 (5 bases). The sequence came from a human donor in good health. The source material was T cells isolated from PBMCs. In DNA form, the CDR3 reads TGTGCCAGCAGTCGGGGATTCACCGGGACCCAGTACTTC. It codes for CASSRGFTGTQYF.